There are a few counts of the clone carrying this T cell receptor beta chain. This specimen belongs to a study of T cell repertoires in cytomegalovirus infection. Germline CDR1 SGHAT, CDR2 FQNNGV. V was pared by 2 bases and J by 9 bases, with 17 bases between. This CDR3 region has 16 residues. MiXCR, applied by TCRdb to the reads, yields one record per CDR3 protein. This table holds around 450,000 distinct CDR3 sequences, approximately 33% found once. The specimen was PBMCs. The TCR was taken from a human donor in good health (CMV status not recorded). Some clones in this sample may be carry-over from other donors' samples. This chain uses TRBV11-2 with TRBJ1-6; D is undetermined. The CDR3 region has the DNA TGTGCCAGCAGCTTAACGAACCAAGGTCCACTTTCACCCCTCCACTTT. Its translation: CASSLTNQGPLSPLHF.